What follows is one TCR beta chain and its context. Its antigen is still unknown. This entry is derived from a study of blood T cells in healthy people across ages. Study observations and caveats: Roughly linearly, TCR beta diversity per million T cells fell as age increased.

The J segment lost 8 bases and the V segment lost 6 bases, leaving 7 bases of the junction unmatched. The CDR3 sequence is 13 residues long. Alongside a J-beta primer mix, a sample-barcoded 5' primer served in a second PCR lasting about 7 to 11 cycles. Via MiXCR, TCRdb re-called the 5' RACE reads, giving one row per CDR3 protein. This sample has some 710,000 distinct CDR3 sequences; about a fifth occur once, and the top ten carry 22%. The chain recombines TRBV12-3 or TRBV12-4 with TRBJ1-2; 9 nucleotides match TRBD1. The specimen was blood. This clonotype originated in a man in his 70s in good health. The CDR3 protein is CASRTGGRGGYTF. Here the CDR3 DNA reads TGTGCCAGCAGAACAGGGGGCCGCGGCGGCTACACCTTC.